The 23 T cell receptor beta chains listed next were all sequenced from one sample in a study of blood T cell repertoires in COVID-19. TCRdb keeps only in-frame clones here, not all; method: immunoSEQ multiplex PCR. The sample yields about 140,000 clones, 88% seen once. Material for sequencing was peripheral blood. The receptors originated from a woman between 45 and 65 years old with acute or convalescent COVID-19.

The V and J genes are TRBV19 and TRBJ2-1; TRBD1 aligns across 7 bases. Looked up from germline, CDR1 is LNHDA and CDR2 is SQIVND (reference sequence). Trimming cost V 0 bases and J 4 bases; bases outside gene matches: 6. The CDR3 has 16 amino acids. CDR3 DNA: TGTGCCAGTAGTATAGATCGGGACAGTGATTACAATGAGCAGTTCTTC. Its protein product is CASSIDRDSDYNEQFF.

This clone was counted a single time. The chain combines TRBV11-2 with TRBJ2-7, with D perhaps TRBD1 (6 bases). Germline assignment: CDR1 SGHAT and CDR2 FQNNGV. Trimming pared 2 bases from V and 5 bases from J, leaving 13 bases between. The CDR3 totals 14 residues. The CDR3 sequence: CASSLIVGDNEQYF. The DNA for the CDR3 is TGTGCCAGCAGCTTAATTGTAGGGGACAACGAGCAGTACTTC. Variable domain in full (rest from reference TRBV11-2 and TRBJ2-7): EAGVAQSPRYKIIEKRQSVAFWCNPISGHATLYWYQQILGQGPKLLIQFQNNGVVDDSQLPKDRFSAERLKGVDSTLKIQPAKLEDSAVYLCASSLIVGDNEQYFGPGTRLTVT.

V is TRBV5-1 and J is TRBJ1-1, with D perhaps matching TRBD1 (6 bases). V was cut by 4 bases and J by 0 bases, with 13 bases left in between. The CDR3 is made up of 15 amino acids. CDR1 is SGHRS and CDR2 is YFSETQ in the germline V gene. The CDR3 sequence is CASSPMDSMNTEAFF. The CDR3 DNA follows: TGCGCCAGCAGCCCTATGGACAGTATGAACACTGAAGCTTTCTTT.

The CDR3 reads CASSLNLEQFF. CDR3 DNA sequence: TGTGCCAGCAGCTTAAATCTAGAGCAGTTCTTC. The gene calls are TRBV11-2 and TRBJ2-1, with D unclear. V shed 2 bases and J shed 10 bases, with 6 bases lying between them. CDR1 is SGHAT, CDR2 FQNNGV, per germline. The CDR3 covers 11 residues.

The rearrangement joins TRBV19 to TRBJ1-5; 7 bases map to TRBD1. V lost 7 bases and J lost 3; bases outside the gene matches: 9. The CDR3 runs to 15 residues. Germline assignment: CDR1 LNHDA and CDR2 SQIVND (reference sequence). The CDR3 sequence: CASISGDSNNQPQHF. CDR3 nucleotide sequence: TGTGCCAGTATCTCGGGGGACAGCAACAATCAGCCCCAGCATTTT. The entire variable domain, with the rest obtained from reference TRBV19 and TRBJ1-5, is as follows: DGGITQSPKYLFRKEGQNVTLSCEQNLNHDAMYWYRQDPGQGLRLIYYSQIVNDFQKGDIAEGYSVSREKKESFPLTVTSAQKNPTAFYLCASISGDSNNQPQHFGDGTRLSIL.

The chain carries TRBV18 and TRBJ1-5; D call uncertain. The V gene lost 2 bases and the J gene lost 0 bases, with 11 bases spanning the gap. Per the germline V gene, CDR1 is KGHSH and CDR2 is LQKENI. CDR3 length: 16 residues. CDR3 loop: CASSPTRAGSNQPQHF. As DNA, the CDR3 is TGTGCCAGCTCACCAACGAGGGCCGGTAGCAATCAGCCCCAGCATTTT.

The chain combines TRBV4-1 with TRBJ2-3; no clear D. The CDR3 is 16 amino acids. V dropped 0 bases and J dropped 3 bases, with 13 bases sitting between them. Germline-derived CDR1 and CDR2 are MGHRA and YSYEKL. CDR3 coding DNA: TGCGCCAGCAGCCAAGATTCGGCTAGTTTGACAGATACGCAGTATTTT. It codes for CASSQDSASLTDTQYF.

This chain links TRBV5-4 with TRBJ2-1; the match to TRBD2 covers 14 bases. Germline-derived CDR1 and CDR2 are SGHNT and YYREEE (reference sequence). The CDR3 consists of 16 residues. Trimming took 7 bases from V and 5 from J; bases not matched to a gene: 8. The CDR3 DNA reads TGTGCCAGCTTCGGGACTAGCGGGAGTGGGAACAATGAGCAGTTCTTC. It specifies CASFGTSGSGNNEQFF.

V and J are TRBV5-4 and TRBJ2-7; D is possibly TRBD1 (6 bases). From germline, CDR1 is SGHNT and CDR2 YYREEE (reference sequence). The CDR3 runs to 15 residues. V lost 1 base, J lost 3 bases, and 14 bases lay in between. Here the CDR3 DNA reads TGTGCCAGCAGCTTGCTTACAGGGATAAACTACGAGCAGTACTTC. Its protein is CASSLLTGINYEQYF.

This chain links TRBV4-1 with TRBJ1-2, with D uncertain. Germline V gene lookup returns CDR1 MGHRA and CDR2 YSYEKL. Between the trimmed V and J ends, which lost 1 base and 1 base, there was a span of 10 bases. The CDR3 has 15 residues. This chain's CDR3 is CASSQGSDINYGYTF. The CDR3, as DNA: TGCGCCAGCAGCCAAGGTTCAGACATTAACTATGGCTACACCTTC.

The V gene is TRBV5-1, the J gene TRBJ2-7; weak D call: TRBD1 (6 bases). Trimming took off 1 base at V and 5 bases at J, with 16 bases between the two ends. The CDR3 spans 15 residues. CDR1 is SGHRS, CDR2 YFSETQ, per germline. The CDR3 protein is CASSLRQEPFDEQYF. As DNA, the CDR3 is TGCGCCAGCAGCTTGAGACAGGAACCCTTTGACGAGCAGTACTTC.

This rearrangement joins TRBV9 to TRBJ1-3; D ambiguous. With 3 bases removed from V and 2 bases from J, the gap between germline ends came to 6 bases. The CDR3 covers 13 residues. Germline V gene lookup returns CDR1 SGDLS and CDR2 YYNGEE. The DNA for the CDR3 is TGTGCCAGCAGCGCACTGGCTGGAAACACCATATATTTT. Translating it yields CASSALAGNTIYF.

About this clone itself: This sample also contains other DNA sequences that code for the same CDR3. The chain employs TRBV27 and TRBJ1-1, with D tentatively TRBD1 (6 bases). V lost 6 bases and J lost 3, with 11 bases in between. Germline loops: CDR1 MNHEY, CDR2 SMNVEV (reference sequence). The CDR3 consists of 13 residues. The CDR3 region has the DNA TGTGCCAGCAGCCTACAGGGCTACACTGAAGCTTTCTTT. Amino acids: CASSLQGYTEAFF.

V usage is TRBV3-1 (or the pseudogene TRBV3-2) and J usage is TRBJ1-1; TRBD1 matches at 9 bases. The CDR3 spans 13 residues. J lost 6 bases, V lost 6 bases, and 5 bases had no gene match. Germline V gene lookup returns CDR1 LGHDT and CDR2 YNNKEL (reference sequence). CDR3 nucleotides: TGTGCCAGCAGGTACGGGACAGGGTCTGAAGCTTTCTTT. Translation: CASRYGTGSEAFF.

This rearrangement joins TRBV7-2 to TRBJ1-6; TRBD1 is a possible D gene (5 bases). Per germline, CDR1 SGHTA and CDR2 FQGNSA. The CDR3 loop spans 15 amino acids. V dropped 5 bases and J dropped 10 bases, with 18 bases sitting between them. Here the CDR3 reads CASSPQAQGFSPLHF. The CDR3 coding sequence is TGTGCCAGCAGCCCTCAAGCCCAGGGTTTCTCACCCCTCCACTTT.

V is TRBV19 and J is TRBJ1-2; D unresolved. The CDR3 spans 12 residues. Germline CDR1 is LNHDA and CDR2 is SQIVND (reference sequence). V was trimmed by 7 bases and J by 8 bases, leaving 14 bases between them. Written as DNA, the CDR3 is TGTGCCAGTACCCCGGACTATCGGGGCTACACCTTC. Its protein is CASTPDYRGYTF.

The chain uses TRBV30 and TRBJ2-2, with TRBD2 matching 14 bases. The V gene end was trimmed by 2 bases and the J gene end by 4 bases; junction bases not matched to a gene: 6. The CDR3 loop spans 17 amino acids. Germline CDR1 reads GTSNPN; CDR2 reads SVGIG (reference sequence). The CDR3 loop is CAWSWGLAGELTGELFF. CDR3 nucleotide sequence: TGTGCCTGGAGTTGGGGACTAGCGGGGGAGCTCACCGGGGAGCTGTTTTTT.

J is TRBJ1-2 and V is TRBV29-1; the D is unclear. The CDR3 has 14 residues. Trimming left V 5 bases short and J 1 base short, with 14 bases between. Per the germline V gene, CDR1 is SQVTM and CDR2 is ANQGSEA. The CDR3 reads CSVRSAVINYGYTF. CDR3 nucleotide sequence: TGCAGCGTTAGATCGGCGGTGATTAACTATGGCTACACCTTC.

The V gene is TRBV18, the J gene TRBJ2-7; D is perhaps TRBD1 (8 bases). The length of the CDR3 is 15 residues. In germline, CDR1 is KGHSH, CDR2 LQKENI. V was cut by 3 bases and J by 4 bases, with 16 bases left in between. The CDR3, as DNA: TGTGCCAGCTCACCTATGACAGGGGAGGGTTACGAGCAGTACTTC. Translated, it gives CASSPMTGEGYEQYF.

The CDR3 is CASSSSTSGRDTQYF. CDR3 coding DNA: TGCGCCAGCAGCTCGTCGACTAGCGGGAGAGATACGCAGTATTTT. The chain couples TRBV4-1 to TRBJ2-3, with TRBD2 matching over 12 bases. The J segment lost 5 bases and the V segment lost 5 bases, leaving 5 bases of the junction unmatched. The V gene's germline CDR1 is MGHRA and CDR2 YSYEKL. The CDR3 is 15 amino acids.

The rearrangement uses TRBV25-1 and TRBJ1-1; 10 nucleotides agree with TRBD1. V lost 2 bases and J lost 11; bases outside the gene matches: 11. This CDR3 has 15 amino acids. The germline gives CDR1 MGHDK, CDR2 SYGVNS. The CDR3 loop reads CASSEGIRQGAGAFF. In DNA, the CDR3 is TGTGCCAGCAGTGAAGGGATACGACAGGGGGCCGGTGCTTTCTTT.

The V and J genes are TRBV15 and TRBJ1-2; D perhaps matches TRBD1 (5 bases). The CDR3 has 13 amino acids. V lost 0 bases and J lost 4, with 6 bases in between. Germline values: CDR1 LNHNV, CDR2 YYDKDF (reference sequence). The CDR3 reads CATSRETVYGYTF. The CDR3 coding sequence is TGTGCCACCAGCAGAGAGACAGTCTATGGCTACACCTTC. Based on the CDR3 plus reference TRBV15 and TRBJ1-2, the full variable domain is DAMVIQNPRYQVTQFGKPVTLSCSQTLNHNVMYWYQQKSSQAPKLLFHYYDKDFNNEADTPDNFQSRRPNTSFCFLDIRSPGLGDTAMYLCATSRETVYGYTFGSGTRLTVV.

The gene calls are TRBV11-2 and TRBJ2-3; TRBD2 might be the D (5 bases). CDR3 length: 14 amino acids. Trimming removed 6 bases from V and 4 bases from J, with 14 bases in between. CDR1 is SGHAT and CDR2 is FQNNGV in the germline V gene. In DNA, the CDR3 is TGTGCCAGCAGTTACCGTTGGGAGTCAGATACGCAGTATTTT. This sequence encodes CASSYRWESDTQYF.